This TCR beta chain is drawn from a study of T cells in localized non-small cell lung cancer (dated by TCRdb to the early 2020s). With respect to the entire study: Comparing tumors with uninvolved tumor-adjacent lungs, the study looked at the T cell repertoires of approximately 250 patients with early-stage NSCLC. All 240 or so NSCLC patients in the cohort were treatment-naive and had localized lung tumors that were resected. The mean age of the NSCLC patients was about 67 years, with roughly 120 men and nearly 110 women.

By share, this clone ranks as medium-sized (0.01 to 0.1%). Which antigen it targets is not known. One base away there is no much larger clone; base qualities are not given. Based on the germline V gene, the CDR1 and CDR2 sequences are SGHTA and FQGNSA. The cysteine opens and the phenylalanine closes a CDR3 of 13 amino acids. Of the read, only the CDR3 DNA is kept; its 39 bases are in frame from base 1. Trimming at the junction amounts to 2 bases on V and 5 bases on J, and the germline ends lie 9 bases apart. Here is what the overall study found, with its caveats: Uninvolved tumor-adjacent lung showed the highest T cell clonality, higher than tumor, which suggests more focused antigenic responses in the uninvolved tumor-adjacent lung. A median of around 50 of the top 100 tumor clones turned up in the paired uninvolved adjacent lung, and 25 to 30 of those clones also ranked among the top 100 of that same adjacent lung. Since the design was exploratory, TCR variables were selected using unadjusted p-values with no false-discovery rate correction. Higher T cell density in blood was associated with longer overall survival, whereas higher clonality in adjacent lung was associated with shorter survival. Multi-region tumor sequencing was not performed, so intratumor heterogeneity could not be excluded.

TCR beta CDR3 regions were sequenced from DNA using the immunoSEQ Assay. As for the authors' bioinformatics: To compute T cell density, TCR beta template counts were normalized to usable DNA, which was estimated by amplifying housekeeping genes. Using the preseqR package, richness was estimated by extrapolating to 120,000 templates for tissue samples and 400,000 templates for PBMC samples. Clonality was taken to be one minus Pielou's evenness. Differential abundance testing on productive amino-acid clonotypes, with a minimum total count of 5 and an alpha of 0.1, was used to identify tissue-enriched TCRs. The Jaccard Index and the Morisita Overlap Index were used to quantify repertoire overlap between compartments. TCR beta CDR3s were clustered by GLIPH together with public tetramer-defined viral CDR3s, and at least three viral sequences plus V-gene enrichment were required for viral motifs. TCRdb carries this immuneACCESS record with in-frame sequences only. Its versions omit some clonotypes, under half of them owing to an unresolved V gene in the studies checked, with the rest unexplained. Clone size and V and J calls were adopted from that table, with D and trimming inferred from the DNA. In this sample the table shows about 1,500 clones, 26% of which occur a single time. The ten largest clones add up to over 10% of the sample.

At diagnosis, tumor, uninvolved tumor-adjacent lung and peripheral blood were collected and then preserved as a mix of FFPE and fresh-frozen material. The sample in question was lung tumor tissue, obtained before any cancer treatment. This chain is built from TRBV7-2 and TRBJ1-1; too little of a D gene remains to name it. The TCR comes from a woman aged 35 to 70 with stage II lung adenocarcinoma. The nucleotide sequence reads as follows: TGTGCCAGCAGCTTAAAGAGGGATACTGAAGCTTTCTTT. This sequence encodes CASSLKRDTEAFF.